The entry below describes one T cell receptor beta chain. This sample is drawn from a study of blood T cell repertoires in COVID-19. Study overall: There were acute and convalescent COVID-19 samples, and they came from the United States, Italy and Spain. T cells, B-cell-depleted T cells, or PBMCs supplied cDNA or gDNA.

Original processing notes: Nucleated cell counts were estimated from reference gene primer amplification. The protocol was immunoSEQ multiplex PCR, while the TCRdb copy is restricted to in-frame clones and leaves out a portion. Clone size and the V and J calls come from that table; the DNA yielded D and trimming. The table records tens of thousands of clones, roughly 91% of them present only once. V lost 4 bases, J lost 7 bases, and 6 bases stayed unmatched. CDR3 size: 15 residues. Germline V gene data show CDR1 as LGHNA and CDR2 as YSLEER. Sequences were obtained from peripheral blood. The chain combines TRBV4-3 with TRBJ1-5; 11 bases line up with TRBD1. The TCR comes from a man older than 75 with active or convalescent COVID-19. The CDR3 sequence is CASSLGQGAYQPQHF. The CDR3 DNA follows: TGCGCCAGCAGCCTAGGACAGGGGGCTTACCAGCCCCAGCATTTT.